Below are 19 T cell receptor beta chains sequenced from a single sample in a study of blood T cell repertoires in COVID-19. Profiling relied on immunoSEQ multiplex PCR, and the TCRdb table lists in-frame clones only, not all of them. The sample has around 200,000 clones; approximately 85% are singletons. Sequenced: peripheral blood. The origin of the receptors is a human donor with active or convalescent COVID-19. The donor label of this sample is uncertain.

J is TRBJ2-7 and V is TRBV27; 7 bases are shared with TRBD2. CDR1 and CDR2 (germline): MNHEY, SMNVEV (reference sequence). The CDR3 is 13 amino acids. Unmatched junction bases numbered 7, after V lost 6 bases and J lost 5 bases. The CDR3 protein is CASRASGGNEQYF. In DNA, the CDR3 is TGTGCCAGCAGGGCCTCCGGGGGGAACGAGCAGTACTTC.

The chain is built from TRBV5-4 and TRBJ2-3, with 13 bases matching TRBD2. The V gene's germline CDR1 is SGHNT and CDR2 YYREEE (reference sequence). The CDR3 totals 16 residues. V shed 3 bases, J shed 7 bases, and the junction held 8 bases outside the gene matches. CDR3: CASSSPTSGRSNTQYF. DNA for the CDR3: TGTGCCAGCAGCTCGCCGACTAGCGGGAGGTCAAATACGCAGTATTTT.

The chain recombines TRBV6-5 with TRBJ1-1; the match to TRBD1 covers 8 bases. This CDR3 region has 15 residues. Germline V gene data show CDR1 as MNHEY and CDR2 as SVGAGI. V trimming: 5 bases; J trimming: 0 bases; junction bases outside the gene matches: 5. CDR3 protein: CASSLQGVMNTEAFF. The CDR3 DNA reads TGTGCCAGCAGTCTACAGGGGGTCATGAACACTGAAGCTTTCTTT.

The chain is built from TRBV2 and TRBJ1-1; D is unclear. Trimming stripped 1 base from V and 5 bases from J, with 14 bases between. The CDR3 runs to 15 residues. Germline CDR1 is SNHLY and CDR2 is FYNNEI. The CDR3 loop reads CASSEVGSPSTEAFF. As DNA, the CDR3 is TGTGCCAGCAGTGAAGTCGGGTCCCCTTCGACTGAAGCTTTCTTT.

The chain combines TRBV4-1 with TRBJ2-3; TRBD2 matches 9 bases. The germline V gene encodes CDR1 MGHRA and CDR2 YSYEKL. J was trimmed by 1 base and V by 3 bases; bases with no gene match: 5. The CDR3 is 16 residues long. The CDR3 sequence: CASSQSTSGGTDTQYF. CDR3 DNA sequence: TGCGCCAGCAGCCAGTCGACTAGCGGAGGCACAGATACGCAGTATTTT.

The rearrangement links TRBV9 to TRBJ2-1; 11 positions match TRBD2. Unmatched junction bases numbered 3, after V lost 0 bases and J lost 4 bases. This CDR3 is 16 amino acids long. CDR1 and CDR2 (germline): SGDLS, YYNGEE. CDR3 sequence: CASSVAWTSGYNEQFF. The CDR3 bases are TGTGCCAGCAGCGTAGCATGGACTAGCGGGTACAATGAGCAGTTCTTC.

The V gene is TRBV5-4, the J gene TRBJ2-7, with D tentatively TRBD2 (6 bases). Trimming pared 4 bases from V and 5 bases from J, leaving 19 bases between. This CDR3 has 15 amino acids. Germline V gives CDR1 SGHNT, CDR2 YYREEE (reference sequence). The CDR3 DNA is TGTGCCAGCAGCCCGTTGGGGGGAATCAGTAACGAGCAGTACTTC. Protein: CASSPLGGISNEQYF.

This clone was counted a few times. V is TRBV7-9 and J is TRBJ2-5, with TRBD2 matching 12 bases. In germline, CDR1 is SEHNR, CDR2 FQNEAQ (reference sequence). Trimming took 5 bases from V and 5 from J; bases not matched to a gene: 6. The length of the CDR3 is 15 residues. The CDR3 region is CASSLGLAGLETQYF. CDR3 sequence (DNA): TGTGCCAGCAGCCTCGGACTAGCGGGGTTGGAGACCCAGTACTTC.

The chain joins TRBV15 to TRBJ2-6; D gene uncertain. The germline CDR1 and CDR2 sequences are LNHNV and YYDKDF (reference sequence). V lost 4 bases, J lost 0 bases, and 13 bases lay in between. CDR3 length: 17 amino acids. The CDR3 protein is CATSNVYSFSGANVLTF. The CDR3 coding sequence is TGTGCCACCAGCAATGTCTACAGTTTCTCTGGGGCCAACGTCCTGACTTTC.

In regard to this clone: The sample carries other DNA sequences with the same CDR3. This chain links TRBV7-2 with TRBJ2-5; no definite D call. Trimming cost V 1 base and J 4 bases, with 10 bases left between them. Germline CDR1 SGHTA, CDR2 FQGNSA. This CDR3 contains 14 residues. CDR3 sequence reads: CASSLVAVGETQYF. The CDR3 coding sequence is TGTGCCAGCAGCTTAGTTGCGGTGGGAGAGACCCAGTACTTC.

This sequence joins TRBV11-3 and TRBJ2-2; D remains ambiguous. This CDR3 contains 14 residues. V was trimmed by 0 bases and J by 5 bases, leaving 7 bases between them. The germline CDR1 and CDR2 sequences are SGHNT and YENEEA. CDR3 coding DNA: TGTGCCAGCAGCTTAGATAAGCAAACCGGGGAGCTGTTTTTT. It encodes CASSLDKQTGELFF. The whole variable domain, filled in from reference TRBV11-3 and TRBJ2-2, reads EAGVVQSPRYKIIEKKQPVAFWCNPISGHNTLYWYLQNLGQGPELLIRYENEEAVDDSQLPKDRFSAERLKGVDSTLKIQPAELGDSAVYLCASSLDKQTGELFFGEGSRLTVL.

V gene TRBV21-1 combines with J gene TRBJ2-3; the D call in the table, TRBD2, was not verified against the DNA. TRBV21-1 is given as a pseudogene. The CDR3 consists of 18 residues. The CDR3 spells CASGYSGAGPRKGDTQYF. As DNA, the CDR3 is TGTGCCAGCGGATACTCGGGCGCGGGACCCCGTAAGGGAGATACGCAGTATTTT.

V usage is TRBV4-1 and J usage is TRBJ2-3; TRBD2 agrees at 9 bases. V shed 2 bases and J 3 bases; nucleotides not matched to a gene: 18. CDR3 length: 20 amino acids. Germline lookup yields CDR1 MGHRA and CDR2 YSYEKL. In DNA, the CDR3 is TGCGCCAGCAGCCAACAAATCAGGACCGTGGGTAGCGGGAGAACAGATACGCAGTATTTT. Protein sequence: CASSQQIRTVGSGRTDTQYF.

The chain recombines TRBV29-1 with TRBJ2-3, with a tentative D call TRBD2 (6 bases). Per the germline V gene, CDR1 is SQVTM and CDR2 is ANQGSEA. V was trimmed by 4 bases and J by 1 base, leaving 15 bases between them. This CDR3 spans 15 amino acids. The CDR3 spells CSVGTSGVGTDTQYF. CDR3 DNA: TGCAGCGTTGGGACGTCGGGAGTGGGCACAGATACGCAGTATTTT.

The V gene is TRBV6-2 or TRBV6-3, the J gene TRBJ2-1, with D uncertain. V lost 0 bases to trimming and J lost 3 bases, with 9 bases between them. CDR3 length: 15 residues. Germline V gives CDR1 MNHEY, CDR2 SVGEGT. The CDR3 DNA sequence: TGTGCCAGCAGTTACTCGAGTGAGCTCTACAATGAGCAGTTCTTC. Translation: CASSYSSELYNEQFF.

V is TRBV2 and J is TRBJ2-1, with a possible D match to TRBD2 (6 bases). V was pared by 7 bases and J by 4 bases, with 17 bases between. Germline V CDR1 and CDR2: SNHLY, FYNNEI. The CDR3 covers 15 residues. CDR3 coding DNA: TGTGCCAGCAAAACGGGAGCTTCGGGTTACAATGAGCAGTTCTTC. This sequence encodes CASKTGASGYNEQFF.

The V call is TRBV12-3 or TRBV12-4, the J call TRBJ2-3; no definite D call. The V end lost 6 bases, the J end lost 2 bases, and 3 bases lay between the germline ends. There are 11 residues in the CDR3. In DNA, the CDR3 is TGTGCCAGCAGACTCACAGATACGCAGTATTTT. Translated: CASRLTDTQYF.

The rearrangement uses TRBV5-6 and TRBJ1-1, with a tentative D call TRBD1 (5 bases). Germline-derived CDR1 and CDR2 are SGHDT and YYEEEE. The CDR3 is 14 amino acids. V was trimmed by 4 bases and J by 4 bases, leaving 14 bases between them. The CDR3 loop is CASSLRGGGTEAFF. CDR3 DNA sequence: TGTGCCAGCAGCCTCCGGGGCGGGGGCACTGAAGCTTTCTTT.

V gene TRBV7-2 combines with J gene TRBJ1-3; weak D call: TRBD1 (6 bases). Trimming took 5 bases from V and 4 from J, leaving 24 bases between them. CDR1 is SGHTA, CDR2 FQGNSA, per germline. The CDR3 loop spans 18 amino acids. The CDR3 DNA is TGTGCCAGCAGCACACCCTCTACAGGGCCCTCGAAAGGAAACACCATATATTTT. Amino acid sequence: CASSTPSTGPSKGNTIYF.